The 24 T cell receptor beta chains given below trace back to one sample, sequenced in a study of response to subunit inactivated influenza vaccine. TCRdb re-derived calls from the RT-PCR reads in MiXCR, one entry per CDR3 protein. Of 550,000 to 800,000 distinct CDR3 sequences in the sample, around 13% were seen once. The material was PBMCs from blood, obtained 14 days before vaccination. These receptors came from a man aged 45-65 years who received an inactivated influenza vaccine.

The chain couples TRBV24-1 to TRBJ2-5, with 10 bases lining up with TRBD1. Germline CDR1 and CDR2: KGHDR and SFDVKD. CDR3 size: 15 residues. The J segment lost 6 bases and the V segment lost 3 bases, leaving 6 bases of the junction unmatched. CDR3 in amino acids: CATSDPGTGVKTQYF. DNA of the CDR3: TGTGCCACCAGTGATCCCGGGACAGGGGTCAAGACCCAGTACTTC.

This clonotype was observed a handful of times. The V gene is TRBV12-3 or TRBV12-4, the J gene TRBJ2-1; the match to TRBD2 covers 12 bases. This CDR3 has 16 residues. Losses at the gene ends were 5 bases for V and 4 bases for J; bases not matched to a gene: 6. Written as DNA, the CDR3 is TGTGCCAGCAGTGATACTAGCGGGGGGAAATACAATGAGCAGTTCTTC. It yields the protein CASSDTSGGKYNEQFF.

This clonotype occurred many times. The rearrangement joins TRBV5-1 to TRBJ1-4; D is uncertain. The CDR3 is 15 residues long. V dropped 4 bases and J dropped 4 bases, with 14 bases sitting between them. Looked up from germline, CDR1 is SGHRS and CDR2 is YFSETQ. The DNA of the CDR3 is TGCGCCAGCAGCCTGGGAGGGCAGCTTAATGAAAAACTGTTTTTT. The encoded protein is CASSLGGQLNEKLFF.

This clonotype has more than one count but fewer than ten. The CDR3 here is CASSPGTRSGTQYF. CDR3 bases: TGTGCCAGCAGTCCCGGGACTAGGTCCGGTACGCAGTATTTT. This rearrangement joins TRBV12-3 or TRBV12-4 to TRBJ2-3, with 8 bases lining up with TRBD2. The CDR3 has 14 amino acids. The trim removed 5 bases at V and 8 bases at J, leaving 9 bases unmatched.

CDR3 amino acids: CASSLDWGSSSYNEQFF. The CDR3 DNA is TGTGCCAGCAGCTTAGACTGGGGATCTAGCTCCTACAATGAGCAGTTCTTC. V is TRBV7-9 and J is TRBJ2-1; D unresolved. CDR1 and CDR2 from the germline V gene are SEHNR and FQNEAQ (reference sequence). This CDR3 is built from 17 residues. V was trimmed by 1 base and J by 0 bases, leaving 13 bases between them.

The table lists this clonotype with a few counts. The rearrangement uses TRBV20-1 and TRBJ2-1; tentative D call: TRBD2 (5 bases). The CDR3 sequence is 11 residues long. Trimming shortened V by 3 bases and J by 9 bases, and 9 bases separated the two germline ends. Germline CDR1 DFQATT, CDR2 SNEGSKA (reference sequence). The CDR3, as DNA: TGCAGTGCTAGTCTCCGGGGTGAGCAGTTCTTC. Amino acid sequence: CSASLRGEQFF.

This clonotype was seen a handful of times. This chain connects TRBV27 to TRBJ2-1; TRBD2 matches 11 bases. Per germline, CDR1 MNHEY and CDR2 SMNVEV (reference sequence). This CDR3 is built from 14 residues. Trimming removed 6 bases from V and 8 bases from J; junction bases left unmatched: 6. CDR3 in amino acids: CASRLAGGRDEQFF. The CDR3 nucleotides are TGTGCCAGCAGGCTAGCGGGGGGTCGAGATGAGCAGTTCTTC.

This clonotype was found many times. The V gene is TRBV6-6, the J gene TRBJ2-7; 8 bases agree with TRBD1. With V trimmed by 8 bases and J by 3 bases, 3 bases remained unmatched. This CDR3 has 12 residues. The germline CDR1 and CDR2 sequences are MNHNY and SVGAGI (reference sequence). Here the CDR3 DNA reads TGTGCCAGCGGGACAGGTGGCTACGAGCAGTACTTC. This gives the protein CASGTGGYEQYF.

This clonotype showed up just a few times. The rearrangement links TRBV7-6 to TRBJ2-1; D is uncertain. V was shortened by 5 bases and J by 7 bases, with 9 bases between the two germline ends. Germline CDR1 and CDR2: SGHVS and FNYEAQ. This CDR3 has 12 residues. The CDR3 nucleotides read TGTGCCAGCAGCCTCCTGGCTAATGAGCAGTTCTTC. This encodes CASSLLANEQFF.

Notes on this clonotype: This clone may be a read error of a much larger clone one base away. The rearrangement links TRBV20-1 to TRBJ2-7; no definite D call. Germline V gene sequence: CDR1 DFQATT, CDR2 SNEGSKA (reference sequence). The CDR3 length is 18 residues. The CDR3 DNA reads TGCGGTGCTAGAGGCCGCTGGGTTTTCCAAACCTCCCCCTACGAGCAGTACTTC. Its protein is CGARGRWVFQTSPYEQYF.

At least ten counts were recorded for this clonotype. The chain employs TRBV29-1 and TRBJ2-2, with 7 bases aligning to TRBD1. Trimming at V came to 7 bases and at J to 1 base, leaving 6 bases not matched to a gene. This CDR3 has 14 amino acids. Germline CDR1 SQVTM, CDR2 ANQGSEA. The CDR3 DNA reads as TGCAGCGCAATGACAGGGATGAACACCGGGGAGCTGTTTTTT. Its protein is CSAMTGMNTGELFF.

This clonotype was seen repeatedly, ten times or more. The rearrangement uses TRBV20-1 and TRBJ1-1; D is uncertain. The CDR3 totals 13 residues. The ends were cut back, 4 bases at V and 0 bases at J, with 9 bases in the middle. Germline lookup yields CDR1 DFQATT and CDR2 SNEGSKA (reference sequence). CDR3 amino acids: CSATPVVNTEAFF. DNA of the CDR3: TGCAGTGCTACCCCGGTTGTGAACACTGAAGCTTTCTTT.

This rearrangement joins TRBV20-1 to TRBJ2-5; no reliable D call. V gave up 0 bases and J gave up 6 bases, with 11 bases separating them. The CDR3 has 13 residues. Germline V CDR1 and CDR2: DFQATT, SNEGSKA (reference sequence). CDR3 DNA sequence: TGCAGTGCTAGAGATAGCAAGTTACAGACCCAGTACTTC. It encodes CSARDSKLQTQYF.

V gene TRBV19 combines with J gene TRBJ2-1; no clear D gene. Trimming took 1 base from V and 9 from J, leaving 10 bases between them. The V gene's germline CDR1 is LNHDA and CDR2 SQIVND (reference sequence). The CDR3 is 13 amino acids. CDR3 nucleotide sequence: TGTGCCAGTAGTATAGCGAGGCTGGGTGAGCAGTTCTTC. It yields the protein CASSIARLGEQFF.

This clonotype was seen many times. The rearrangement links TRBV7-3 to TRBJ2-1; 7 nucleotides align to TRBD1. This CDR3 region has 15 residues. Per the germline V gene, CDR1 is SGHTA and CDR2 is FQGTGA. Trimming at V came to 5 bases and at J to 0 bases, leaving 4 bases not matched to a gene. CDR3 coding DNA: TGTGCCAGCAGCATGCGACAGGGCTCCTACAATGAGCAGTTCTTC. Its translation is CASSMRQGSYNEQFF. The full variable domain, in which reference TRBV7-3 and TRBJ2-1 provide the parts outside the CDR3, is GAGVSQTPSNKVTEKGKYVELRCDPISGHTALYWYRQSLGQGPEFLIYFQGTGAADDSGLPNDRFFAVRPEGSVSTLKIQRTERGDSAVYLCASSMRQGSYNEQFFGPGTRLTVL.

Ten or more counts support this clonotype. This rearrangement joins TRBV6-1 to TRBJ2-5, with 10 bases that match TRBD2. The V and J ends lost 5 bases and 1 base, in that order; junction bases with no gene match: 7. The CDR3 covers 16 residues. The germline CDR1 and CDR2 sequences are MNHNS and SASEGT. The CDR3 DNA sequence: TGTGCCAGCAGTCGACGAGGACTAGCGGCCCAAGAGACCCAGTACTTC. Protein sequence: CASSRRGLAAQETQYF.

This clonotype was found a few times. The chain recombines TRBV12-3 or TRBV12-4 with TRBJ2-2; D is possibly TRBD2 (5 bases). This CDR3 is built from 15 residues. V dropped 7 bases and J dropped 1 base, with 13 bases sitting between them. CDR3 coding DNA: TGTGCCAGCATCCATTCTAGCCAGAACACCGGGGAGCTGTTTTTT. This translates into CASIHSSQNTGELFF.

This clonotype was recorded at least ten times. The rearrangement joins TRBV12-5 to TRBJ2-7; TRBD1 matches at 7 bases. Per germline, CDR1 LGHNT and CDR2 FRNRAP. Germline trimming cut 3 bases from V and 5 bases from J; bases unmatched to any gene: 1. This CDR3 spans 12 amino acids. The CDR3 nucleotides read TGTGCTAGTGGTTTCACAGGGGACGAGCAGTACTTC. Translated: CASGFTGDEQYF.

This chain uses TRBV5-1 with TRBJ2-7; tentative D call: TRBD1 (6 bases). The CDR3 has 15 amino acids. Germline V gene sequence: CDR1 SGHRS, CDR2 YFSETQ. Between the trimmed V and J ends, which lost 3 bases and 3 bases, there was a span of 16 bases. The CDR3 loop is CASSSYRETGYEQYF. The CDR3 DNA is TGCGCCAGCAGCTCCTACAGGGAAACAGGCTACGAGCAGTACTTC.

The chain uses TRBV7-2 and TRBJ2-7, with TRBD2 matching 9 bases. Germline CDR1 reads SGHTA; CDR2 reads FQGNSA. The V gene end was trimmed by 4 bases and the J gene end by 3 bases; junction bases not matched to a gene: 13. The CDR3 spans 17 residues. The CDR3 here is CASSSAPGAGGNYEQYF. The DNA for the CDR3 is TGTGCCAGCAGCTCGGCCCCAGGAGCGGGGGGCAACTACGAGCAGTACTTC.

The chain couples TRBV4-2 to TRBJ2-5; the D gene could be TRBD1 or TRBD2 (6 bases each). This CDR3 contains 18 residues. Germline CDR1 and CDR2: LGHNA and YNFKEQ. V was cut by 0 bases and J by 2 bases, with 19 bases left in between. The CDR3 sequence: CASSQEGTRRGVQETQYF. The CDR3 bases are TGTGCCAGCAGCCAAGAGGGGACAAGGAGGGGGGTACAAGAGACCCAGTACTTC.

This clonotype has only a few counts. The chain has TRBV12-3 or TRBV12-4 and TRBJ2-5; D may correspond to TRBD1 or TRBD2 (5 bases each). V was trimmed by 6 bases and J by 7 bases, leaving 9 bases between them. The CDR3 runs to 11 residues. This CDR3 is CASRLGGTQYF. The CDR3 DNA reads as TGTGCCAGCAGGCTTGGGGGGACCCAGTACTTC.

The rearrangement joins TRBV5-5 to TRBJ1-2; D is undetermined. Germline V CDR1 and CDR2: SGHKS, YYEKEE (reference sequence). V gave up 4 bases and J gave up 7 bases, with 11 bases separating them. The CDR3 is made up of 12 amino acids. CDR3 residues: CASSPVTGGYTF. The CDR3 region has the DNA TGTGCCAGCAGCCCGGTTACCGGTGGCTACACCTTC.

This clonotype has a handful of counts. A much larger clone differs from this one at a single base, so this may be a read error. The chain links TRBV6-4 to TRBJ1-1, with D perhaps TRBD1 (5 bases). In germline, CDR1 is MRHNA, CDR2 SNTAGT. There are 13 residues in the CDR3. V was shortened by 2 bases and J by 1 base, with 5 bases between the two germline ends. This chain's CDR3 is CASSDGGNTEAFF. The CDR3 nucleotides read TGTGCCAGCAGTGACGGGGGGAACACTGAAGCTTTCTTT.